The following is a T cell receptor (beta chain) sequence with its context. These data come from a study of blood T cell repertoires in COVID-19. TCRdb keeps only in-frame clones here, not all; method: immunoSEQ multiplex PCR. The sample records about 250,000 clones, about 90% being singletons. CDR3 length equals 14 residues. Trimming stripped 3 bases from V and 1 base from J, with 7 bases between. Germline V gene data show CDR1 as ENHRY and CDR2 as SYGVKD. The sequence was collected from a man at least 80 years old with acute or convalescent COVID-19. This chain joins TRBV10-3 and TRBJ1-5; no reliable D call. The sample was peripheral blood. This CDR3 is CAISDQVSNQPQHF. As DNA, the CDR3 is TGTGCCATCAGTGACCAGGTGAGCAATCAGCCCCAGCATTTT.